This T cell receptor (beta chain) was sequenced in a study of PD-1 blockade in classical Hodgkin lymphoma. At the level of the study: Once every 2 weeks, patients received intravenous nivolumab at 3 mg/kg. Study-wide results and caveats: Complete responders' diversity at baseline resembled that of newly diagnosed patients. Reports indicated that newly diagnosed patients had lower baseline TCR diversity than healthy donors did. It was CD4+ TCR diversity, not CD8+, that rose significantly by C4D1.

The germline V gene has CDR1 SGHVS and CDR2 FNYEAQ. The V gene end was trimmed by 6 bases and the J gene end by 4 bases; junction bases not matched to a gene: 7. The CDR3 length is 14 residues. Repertoires were generated with immunoSEQ multiplex PCR, while TCRdb's copy carries only in-frame clones and drops some. The top ten hold about a fifth of the sample, which has 25,000 to 35,000 clones, over 70% seen once. Worth noting for this clone: The antigen remains undetermined.

Regarding time point: cycle 4 day 1 (C4D1), after more than 5 weeks of nivolumab. Every patient experienced relapse after autologous stem cell transplantation, and brentuximab vedotin exposure varied. The sequenced sample was peripheral blood mononuclear cells (PBMCs), obtained before the fourth cycle of nivolumab. The TCR was taken from a human donor with classical Hodgkin lymphoma. This chain connects TRBV7-6 to TRBJ2-7; TRBD1 aligns across 9 bases. CDR3 sequence (DNA): TGTGCCAGCAGTCCCGGACAGGGGCAGTACGAGCAGTACTTC. Translated, it gives CASSPGQGQYEQYF.